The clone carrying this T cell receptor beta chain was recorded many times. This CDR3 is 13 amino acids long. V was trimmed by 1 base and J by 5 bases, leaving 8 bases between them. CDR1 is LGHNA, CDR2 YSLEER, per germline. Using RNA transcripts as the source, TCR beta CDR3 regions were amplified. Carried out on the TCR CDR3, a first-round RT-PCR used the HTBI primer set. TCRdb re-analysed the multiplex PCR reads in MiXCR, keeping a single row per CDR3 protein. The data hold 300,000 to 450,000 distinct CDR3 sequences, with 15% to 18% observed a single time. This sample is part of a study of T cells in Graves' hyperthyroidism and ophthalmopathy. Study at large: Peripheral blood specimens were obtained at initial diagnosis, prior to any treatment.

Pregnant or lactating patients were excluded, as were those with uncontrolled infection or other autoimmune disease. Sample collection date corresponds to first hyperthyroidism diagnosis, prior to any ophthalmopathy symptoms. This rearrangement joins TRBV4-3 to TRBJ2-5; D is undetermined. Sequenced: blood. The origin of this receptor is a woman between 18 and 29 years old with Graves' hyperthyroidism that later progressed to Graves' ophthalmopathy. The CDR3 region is CASSQGFLETQYF. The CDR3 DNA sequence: TGCGCCAGCAGCCAAGGGTTTCTTGAGACCCAGTACTTC.